This is a list of T cell receptor beta chains from one sample in a study of T cell changes during pregnancy in multiple sclerosis. Assay: immunoSEQ multiplex PCR; the TCRdb copy retains only in-frame clones and omits some. The profile shows around 110,000 clones, 90% to 95% of them singletons. Specimen: peripheral blood, collected in the third trimester of pregnancy. These receptors were taken from a female donor with multiple sclerosis, enrolled in a pregnancy study. Each CDR3 is given with its conserved first and last residue. Each record gives: D gene, V gene, clone size, J gene, CDR3 protein, CDR3 DNA. The D gene is left open where the match is weak. Clone size is stated in some rows and not others, as once, few, many or a class when expanded.

TRBD2	TRBV11-2	.	TRBJ2-1	CASSLELAATLGNEQFF	TGTGCCAGCAGCTTAGAACTAGCGGCGACCCTCGGCAATGAGCAGTTCTTC
.	TRBV9	few	TRBJ1-4	CASSPPGALGEKLFF	TGTGCCAGCAGCCCTCCAGGGGCGTTGGGGGAAAAACTGTTTTTT
TRBD2	TRBV7-9	.	TRBJ2-1	CASSSLAGSGNEQFF	TGTGCCAGCAGCTCCCTAGCGGGGTCAGGGAATGAGCAGTTCTTC
TRBD2	TRBV4-2	once	TRBJ2-1	CASSQDRGGVGNNEQFF	TGTGCCAGCAGCCAAGATCGGGGGGGAGTCGGTAACAATGAGCAGTTCTTC
TRBD2	TRBV5-1	.	TRBJ2-2	CASSLWQRGADTGELFF	TGCGCCAGCAGCTTGTGGCAGCGGGGGGCGGACACCGGGGAGCTGTTTTTT
TRBD1	TRBV5-1	once	TRBJ1-5	CASSYTGDSNQPQHF	TGCGCCAGCAGCTATACAGGGGATAGCAATCAGCCCCAGCATTTT
.	TRBV11-2	.	TRBJ2-5	CASSGPGRGQETQYF	TGTGCCAGCAGCGGGCCGGGCCGGGGCCAAGAGACCCAGTACTTC
TRBD2	TRBV6-1	.	TRBJ2-1	CASSGRRGGGVNEQFF	TGTGCCAGCAGTGGGCGGCGGGGGGGCGGGGTAAATGAGCAGTTCTTC
TRBD1	TRBV12-5	.	TRBJ2-7	CASGLVRQGAYEQYF	TGTGCTAGTGGTTTGGTACGGCAGGGGGCCTACGAGCAGTACTTC
TRBD1	TRBV6-1	.	TRBJ1-3	CASPEGAERGNTIYF	TGTGCCAGCCCTGAGGGGGCAGAACGAGGAAACACCATATATTTT
TRBD1	TRBV28	.	TRBJ1-5	CASRRDRVNQPQHF	TGTGCCAGCAGAAGGGACAGGGTCAATCAGCCCCAGCATTTT
TRBD1	TRBV7-9	.	TRBJ1-2	CASSLASGTANYGYTF	TGTGCCAGCAGCTTAGCCTCCGGGACAGCTAACTATGGCTACACCTTC
.	TRBV7-2	.	TRBJ2-3	CASSLVGRGDTQYF	TGTGCCAGCAGCTTAGTTGGGCGGGGAGATACGCAGTATTTT
.	TRBV7-6	once	TRBJ2-3	CASSLVFQVSDTQYF	TGTGCCAGCAGCTTAGTTTTCCAGGTCTCAGATACGCAGTATTTT
.	TRBV19	.	TRBJ2-7	CASSFGEAYEQYF	TGTGCCAGCTCGTTTGGGGAGGCCTACGAGCAGTACTTC
TRBD1	TRBV19	.	TRBJ1-2	CASSIQGDLIYGYTF	TGTGCCAGTAGTATACAGGGGGATCTCATCTATGGCTACACCTTC
.	TRBV30	.	TRBJ1-6	CAWNSPRSPLHF	TGTGCCTGGAACTCCCCCCGCTCACCCCTCCACTTT
.	TRBV4-2	.	TRBJ1-6	CASSQKQLSPLHF	TGTGCCAGCAGCCAAAAACAGTTATCACCCCTCCACTTT
TRBD2	TRBV6-4	once	TRBJ2-5	CASSLRTSGSETQYF	TGTGCCAGCAGTTTACGGACTAGCGGATCAGAGACCCAGTACTTC
TRBD2	TRBV7-3	few	TRBJ2-2	CASSLVAGNTGELFF	TGTGCCAGCAGCTTAGTAGCGGGGAACACCGGGGAGCTGTTTTTT
.	TRBV5-6	.	TRBJ1-3	CASSLGLQSGNTIYF	TGTGCCAGCAGCTTGGGACTTCAATCTGGAAACACCATATATTTT
TRBD1	TRBV5-6	.	TRBJ1-4	CASSRTGLNEKLFF	TGTGCCAGCAGCCGGACAGGGCTTAATGAAAAACTGTTTTTT
TRBD1	TRBV19	.	TRBJ1-4	CASSIHRGMVNEKLFF	TGTGCCAGTAGTATCCACAGGGGGATGGTGAATGAAAAACTGTTTTTT